The rows below give T cell receptor beta chains drawn from one sample of a study of blood T cell repertoires in COVID-19. Measured with immunoSEQ multiplex PCR; TCRdb has only the in-frame clones, and not every one. The top ten clones hold about 5% of a sample with about 210,000 clones, more than 75% of them seen once. The specimen sequenced was peripheral blood. These receptors were taken from a woman of 80 years or more with acute or convalescent COVID-19. Both conserved end residues are part of each CDR3. Fields, in order: J gene, V gene, CDR3 protein.

TRBJ2-5 TRBV15 CATSRDRTGRTQYF
TRBJ1-2 TRBV9 CASSVQDRNYGYTF
TRBJ1-4 TRBV10-3 CAISEQGADEKLFF
TRBJ2-1 TRBV5-1 CASRDDRGAISYNEQFF
TRBJ2-7 TRBV18 CASSPGQGLGEQYF
TRBJ1-1 TRBV19 CASSTVMNTEAFF
TRBJ1-5 TRBV14 CASSQVRATNQPQHF
TRBJ2-1 TRBV18 CASSREGVPPFTGLFF
TRBJ2-6 TRBV27 CASRFSGANVLTF
TRBJ2-5 TRBV7-2 CASSLARSEETQYF
TRBJ2-7 TRBV5-1 CASSLEAISYEQYF
TRBJ1-1 TRBV18 CASSPGRATYTEAFF
TRBJ2-7 TRBV7-9 CASSPGTVGGNEQYF
TRBJ1-1 TRBV28 CASSWAGGRTEAFF
TRBJ1-6 TRBV28 CASSFTGTRDSPLHF
TRBJ2-7 TRBV28 CASSFVRPGYEQYF
TRBJ2-5 TRBV14 CASSQDRGTYQETQYF
TRBJ2-7 TRBV11-3 CASSKTTTGGEQYF
TRBJ2-1 TRBV5-1 CASSLEPSGSSYNEQFF
TRBJ2-5 TRBV20-1 CSASVGSGKYQETQYF
TRBJ1-1 TRBV2 CASGQEFTEAFF
TRBJ2-1 TRBV27 CASSLSSGRAIYNEQFF
TRBJ1-1 TRBV9 CASSVIGDTEAFF
TRBJ1-1 TRBV29-1 CSVVSDRTRVGAFF
TRBJ2-1 TRBV15 CATSTDLLRTSGGGLEQFF
TRBJ1-6 TRBV7-2 CASSLAQGVPLHF
TRBJ2-2 TRBV5-1 CASSLSSGRGTGELFF
TRBJ2-2 TRBV10-2 CASNPLASAGELFF
TRBJ2-3 TRBV21-1 CASRKDLADTDTQYF
TRBJ2-5 TRBV18 CASSPDRETQYF
TRBJ2-3 TRBV5-1 CASSLSTTDTQYF
TRBJ1-4 TRBV5-4 CASSSRGTGTEKLFF
TRBJ1-4 TRBV9 CASSVGATNEKLFF
TRBJ1-4 TRBV10-1 CASSDREKLFF
TRBJ2-2 TRBV19 CASSMARGPGELFF